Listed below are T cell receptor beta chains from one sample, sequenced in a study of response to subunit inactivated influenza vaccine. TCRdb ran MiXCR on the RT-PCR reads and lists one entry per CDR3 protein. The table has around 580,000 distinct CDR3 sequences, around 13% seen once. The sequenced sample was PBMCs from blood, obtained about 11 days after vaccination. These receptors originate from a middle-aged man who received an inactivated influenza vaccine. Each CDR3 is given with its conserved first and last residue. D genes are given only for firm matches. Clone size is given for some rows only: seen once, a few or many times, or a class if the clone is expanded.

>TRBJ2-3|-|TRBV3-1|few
CASSIQGRTQYF
TGTGCCAGCAGCATACAGGGCAGAACGCAGTATTTT
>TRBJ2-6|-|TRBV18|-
CASSHSGPHSGANVLTF
TGTGCCAGCTCACACTCCGGGCCCCACTCTGGGGCCAACGTCCTGACTTTC
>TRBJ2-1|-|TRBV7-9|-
CASTTSGTLSYNEQFF
TGTGCCAGCACCACCTCCGGGACACTCTCCTACAATGAGCAGTTCTTC
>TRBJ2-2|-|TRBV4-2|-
CASSHVEFELFF
TGTGCCAGCAGCCACGTAGAGTTTGAGCTGTTTTTT
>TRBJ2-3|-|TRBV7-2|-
CASSYPGASTDTQYF
TGTGCCAGCAGCTATCCAGGGGCTAGCACAGATACGCAGTATTTT
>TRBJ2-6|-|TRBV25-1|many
CASSKGEASGANVLTF
TGTGCCAGCAGTAAGGGGGAGGCCTCTGGGGCCAACGTCCTGACTTTC
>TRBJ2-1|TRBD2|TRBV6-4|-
CASRGTSGNNEQFF
TGTGCCAGCAGAGGGACTAGCGGAAACAATGAGCAGTTCTTC
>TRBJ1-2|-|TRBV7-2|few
CASSMQQVSGYTF
TGTGCCAGCAGCATGCAACAGGTCTCTGGCTACACCTTC
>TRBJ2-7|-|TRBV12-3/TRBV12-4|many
CASSFRGPSYEQYF
TGTGCCAGCAGTTTTAGAGGGCCCTCCTACGAGCAGTACTTC
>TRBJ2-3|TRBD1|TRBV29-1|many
CSVDRSPDTQYF
TGCAGCGTGGACAGGAGCCCAGATACGCAGTATTTT
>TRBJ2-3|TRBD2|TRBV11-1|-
CASKESSGGYTQYF
TGTGCCAGCAAGGAATCTAGCGGGGGGTATACGCAGTATTTT
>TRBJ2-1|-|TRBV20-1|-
CSAPGGSFYNEQFF
TGCAGTGCTCCGGGTGGGAGCTTTTACAATGAGCAGTTCTTC
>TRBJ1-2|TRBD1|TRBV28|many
CASRKTGGIYGYTF
TGTGCCAGCAGGAAGACAGGGGGTATCTATGGCTACACCTTC
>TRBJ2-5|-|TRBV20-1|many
CSGRTTQETQYF
TGCAGTGGGAGGACTACACAAGAGACCCAGTACTTC
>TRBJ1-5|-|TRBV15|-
CATSRGSGPQPQHF
TGTGCCACCAGCAGAGGGTCAGGGCCTCAGCCCCAGCATTTT
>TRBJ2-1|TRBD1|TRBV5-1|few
CASKTVTGYNEQFF
TGCGCCAGCAAAACCGTGACAGGGTACAATGAGCAGTTCTTC
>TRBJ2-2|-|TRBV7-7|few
CASSLFSDRTNTGELFF
TGTGCTAGCAGCCTCTTTTCGGACAGAACTAACACCGGGGAGCTGTTTTTT
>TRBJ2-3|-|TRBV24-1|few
CATSDRGITDTQYF
TGTGCCACCAGTGATAGGGGAATCACAGATACGCAGTATTTT
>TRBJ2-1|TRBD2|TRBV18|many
CASSPLAGRTYNEQFF
TGTGCCAGCTCACCGCTAGCGGGAAGGACCTACAATGAGCAGTTCTTC
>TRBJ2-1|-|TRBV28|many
CASSFGNNEQFF
TGTGCCAGCAGTTTTGGTAACAATGAGCAGTTCTTC
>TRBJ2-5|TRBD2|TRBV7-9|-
CASSLVVTSGGAETQYF
TGTGCCAGCAGCCTCGTTGTAACTAGCGGGGGGGCAGAGACCCAGTACTTC
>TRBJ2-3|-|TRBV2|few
CASSVFTDTQYF
TGTGCCAGCAGTGTCTTCACAGATACGCAGTATTTT
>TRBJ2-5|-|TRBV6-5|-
CASSYSFGGQETQYF
TGTGCCAGCAGTTACAGTTTCGGGGGCCAAGAGACCCAGTACTTC
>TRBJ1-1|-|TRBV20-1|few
CSARDWQLKNTEAFF
TGCAGTGCTAGAGATTGGCAGCTCAAGAACACTGAAGCTTTCTTT
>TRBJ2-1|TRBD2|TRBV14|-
CASSAPGLASLGQFF
TGTGCCAGCAGTGCCCCGGGACTAGCGTCTTTGGGGCAGTTCTTC
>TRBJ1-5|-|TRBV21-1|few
CASSKRRTGNSNQPQHF
TGTGCCAGCAGCAAGAGAAGGACAGGCAATAGCAATCAGCCCCAGCATTTT
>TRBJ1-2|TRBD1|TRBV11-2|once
CASSLVHGTDAGGYTF
TGTGCCAGCAGCTTAGTGCATGGGACAGACGCGGGAGGCTACACCTTC
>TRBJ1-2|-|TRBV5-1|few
CASSGLGGNYGYTF
TGCGCCAGCAGCGGCTTGGGAGGCAACTATGGCTACACCTTC
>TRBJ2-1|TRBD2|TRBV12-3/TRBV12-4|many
CASSIAGGLRNEQFF
TGTGCCAGCAGTATAGCGGGGGGGTTAAGAAATGAGCAGTTCTTC
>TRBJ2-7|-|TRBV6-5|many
CASSYSTGGSYEQYF
TGTGCCAGCAGTTACTCCACAGGTGGTAGCTACGAGCAGTACTTC
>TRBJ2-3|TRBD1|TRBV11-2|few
CASSILTGQQIFLSLQDTQYF
TGTGCCAGCAGCATACTGACGGGACAGCAAATCTTTCTCTCCCTGCAAGATACGCAGTATTTT
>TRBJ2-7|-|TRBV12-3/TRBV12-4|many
CASSSVEGHEQYF
TGTGCCAGCAGTTCAGTCGAAGGTCACGAGCAGTACTTC
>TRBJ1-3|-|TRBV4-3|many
CASSQEGGSGNTIYF
TGCGCCAGCAGCCAAGAAGGGGGCTCTGGAAACACCATATATTTT
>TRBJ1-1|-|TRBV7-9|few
CASGPTGPTEAFF
TGTGCCAGCGGCCCCACAGGGCCCACTGAAGCTTTCTTT
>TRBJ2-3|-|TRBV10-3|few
CAISDMTDTQYF
TGTGCCATCAGTGATATGACAGATACGCAGTATTTT
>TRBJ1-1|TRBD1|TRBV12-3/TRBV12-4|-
CASRPLLGGKAEAFF
TGTGCCAGCAGGCCCCTACTAGGGGGCAAAGCTGAAGCTTTCTTT
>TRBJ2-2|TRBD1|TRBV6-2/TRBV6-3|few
CASSYGTGATGGELFF
TGTGCCAGCAGTTACGGGACAGGGGCTACCGGAGGGGAGCTGTTTTTT
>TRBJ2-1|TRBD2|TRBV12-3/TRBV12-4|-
CASSYPGLLYNEQFF
TGTGCCAGCAGTTATCCGGGACTACTATACAATGAGCAGTTCTTC
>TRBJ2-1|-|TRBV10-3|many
CAISDLLRDNEQFF
TGTGCCATCAGTGACCTTCTACGGGACAATGAGCAGTTCTTC
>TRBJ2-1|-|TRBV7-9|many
CATRSGYNEQFF
TGTGCCACGCGGAGCGGCTACAATGAGCAGTTCTTC
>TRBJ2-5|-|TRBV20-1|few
CSASGSQETQYF
TGCAGTGCTAGCGGGAGCCAAGAGACCCAGTACTTC
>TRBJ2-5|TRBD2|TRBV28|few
CASNSNPLAGNQETQYF
TGTGCCAGCAACTCAAACCCACTAGCGGGTAACCAAGAGACCCAGTACTTC
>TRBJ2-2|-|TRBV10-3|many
CAISVVNPQTGELFF
TGTGCCATCAGTGTAGTCAACCCCCAAACCGGGGAGCTGTTTTTT
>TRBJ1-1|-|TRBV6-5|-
CASSSQGALNTEAFF
TGTGCCAGCAGTTCCCAGGGCGCCCTTAACACTGAAGCTTTCTTT
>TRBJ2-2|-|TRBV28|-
CASSFMAGSLQGVRTGELFF
TGTGCCAGCAGTTTTATGGCTGGATCTCTACAGGGTGTGCGAACCGGGGAGCTGTTTTTT
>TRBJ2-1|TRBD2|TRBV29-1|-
CSVGLARNEQFF
TGCAGCGTCGGACTAGCGCGGAATGAGCAGTTCTTC
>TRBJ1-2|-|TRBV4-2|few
CASSQDLGIGYGYTF
TGTGCCAGCAGCCAAGACCTTGGGATCGGCTATGGCTACACCTTC
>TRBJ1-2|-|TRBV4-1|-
CASSQDLQGYGYTF
TGCGCCAGCAGCCAAGATCTTCAGGGTTATGGCTACACCTTC
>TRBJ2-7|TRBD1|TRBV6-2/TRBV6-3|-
CASRISPTGRVSYEQYF
TGTGCCAGCAGGATAAGTCCGACAGGGCGAGTGTCCTACGAGCAGTACTTC
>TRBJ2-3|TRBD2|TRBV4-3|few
CASSQVLARADTQYF
TGCGCCAGCAGCCAAGTACTAGCGAGAGCAGATACGCAGTATTTT
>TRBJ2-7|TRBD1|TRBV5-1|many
CASSTQGAVSYEQYF
TGCGCCAGCAGCACACAGGGGGCTGTGTCCTACGAGCAGTACTTC
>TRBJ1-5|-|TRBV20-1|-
CSAREGFYSNQPQHF
TGCAGTGCTAGAGAGGGATTCTATAGCAATCAGCCCCAGCATTTT
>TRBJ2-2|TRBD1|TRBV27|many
CASNSLQGAYTGELFF
TGTGCCAGCAACTCCCTACAGGGGGCATACACCGGGGAGCTGTTTTTT
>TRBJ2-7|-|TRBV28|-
CASSPRTEQYF
TGTGCCAGCAGTCCCCGCACGGAACAGTACTTC
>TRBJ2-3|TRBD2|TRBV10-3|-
CATSAGGTDTQYF
TGTGCCACCTCGGCGGGGGGCACAGATACGCAGTATTTT